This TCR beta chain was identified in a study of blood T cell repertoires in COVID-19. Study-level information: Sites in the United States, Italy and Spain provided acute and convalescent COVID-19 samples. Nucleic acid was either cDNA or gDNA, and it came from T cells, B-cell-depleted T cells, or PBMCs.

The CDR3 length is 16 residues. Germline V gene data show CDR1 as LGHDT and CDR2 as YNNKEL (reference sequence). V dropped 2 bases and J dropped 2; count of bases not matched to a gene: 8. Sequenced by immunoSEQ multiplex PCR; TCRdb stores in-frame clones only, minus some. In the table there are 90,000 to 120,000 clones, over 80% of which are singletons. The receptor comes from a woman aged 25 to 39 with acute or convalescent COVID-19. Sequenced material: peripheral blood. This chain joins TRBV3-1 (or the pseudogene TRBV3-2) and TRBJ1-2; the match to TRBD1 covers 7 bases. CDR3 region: CASSQWLGGVNYGYTF. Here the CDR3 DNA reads TGTGCCAGCAGCCAATGGTTAGGGGGCGTGAACTATGGCTACACCTTC.